This T cell receptor beta chain is drawn from a study of blood T cell repertoires in COVID-19 (dated by TCRdb to about 2020). Looking at the study overall: Samples from collaborators originated in the United States, Italy and Spain and spanned both the acute and convalescent phases of COVID-19. The repertoires were released in a freely available public database intended as a resource for research on the immune response to SARS-CoV-2. Deeply sampled blood TCRbeta repertoires from subjects exposed to, actively infected with, or recovered from COVID-19 were included in the dataset. The samples were drawn from two sources: the first 160 participants of the ongoing ImmuneRACE study, and 1,000 to 1,500 subjects contributed by 6 global collaborators. The sample metadata nearly always contained a de-identified subject ID, COVID-19 status, age in years and sex. The material from the prospective study consisted of cDNA or gDNA derived from T cells, B-cell-depleted T cells, or PBMCs. HLA class I and class II types, where available, came from metadata supplied by the sample provider rather than from assay-based typing.

To note about this clone: Its antigen is not yet known. The sample holds no much larger clone one base away, and base qualities are not on file.

TCRbeta CDR3 regions were amplified from genomic DNA using the immunoSEQ Assay, a bias-controlled multiplex PCR. In the original analysis: The number of nucleated cells in each sample was estimated by amplification of reference gene primers within the assay. Sequence reads were collapsed and filtered to measure the absolute abundance of every unique TCRbeta CDR3 rearrangement. For each sample, productive Simpson clonality was calculated by taking the square root of Simpson's diversity index across productive rearrangements. TCRdb provides this immuneACCESS table in a form limited to in-frame rearrangements. Some clones are lacking; in checked studies, under half of them reflect an unresolved V gene, and why the rest are absent is not known. The V and J calls and clone size are taken from that table; D and trimming were inferred from the DNA. Within this sample are roughly 270,000 clones, with roughly 80% of them counted one time only. The ten largest make up around 5% of the sample.

The paper as a whole reports these results and caveats: How much clinical and demographic metadata was included differed by source and by participant, and the metadata was provided uncurated.

Participants in the prospective study were aged roughly 18 to 95 years, lived in some 24 United States geographic areas, and enrolled through a virtual design. Cohort assignment in the prospective study relied on participant-reported clinical history from a screening survey and a study questionnaire. A participant counted as exposed if, within 2 weeks of entering the study, that participant had been in contact with someone who had a PCR-confirmed or clinician-diagnosed COVID-19 case. Mobile phlebotomists in the prospective study collected whole blood, serum and a nasopharyngeal or oropharyngeal swab from every participant. Participants in the prospective study had the option to provide additional blood draws and questionnaires over an approximately two-month period. Before DNA extraction, prospective study blood samples were shipped either frozen or at room temperature. The sequencing sample was made of PBMCs or T cells enriched from blood (not recorded which). The TCR comes from a man aged 40-49 years who had been exposed to COVID-19.

Read as DNA, the sequence is TGCGCCAGCAGCTTTACTACACCCCTCCACTTT. Its protein reads: CASSFTTPLHF. The receptor chain draws on TRBV5-1 and TRBJ1-6; no confident D gene assignment can be made. The CDR3 numbers 11 residues from cysteine through phenylalanine. The read is trimmed to its CDR3 DNA, 33 bases read in frame from base 1. Per the germline V gene, SGHRS is the CDR1 and YFSETQ is the CDR2. V is shortened by 2 bases, J by 11 bases, and the region joining them spans 5 bases.